The subject of this entry is one TCR beta chain. This sample stems from a study of PD-L1 blockade in urothelial cancer. Study-level information: The authors examined blood 3 weeks (second dose) and 6 weeks after treatment start.

In germline, CDR1 is MNHNS, CDR2 SASEGT. V gave up 8 bases and J gave up 2 bases, with 7 bases separating them. The CDR3 has 13 residues. In each PCR, synthetic TCR analog templates were spiked in. Measured with immunoSEQ multiplex PCR; TCRdb has only the in-frame clones, and not every one. In the table there are 55,000 to 75,000 clones, over 75% of which are singletons. Time point of the sample: pretreatment peripheral blood. This receptor was taken from a man aged 65 to 79 with urothelial cancer. Source: PBMCs, taken around atezolizumab (anti-PD-L1) treatment. The chain has TRBV6-1 and TRBJ2-6, with D possibly TRBD2 on 6 matching bases. The CDR3: CASRGAGANVLTF. CDR3 sequence (DNA): TGTGCCAGCCGCGGGGCTGGGGCCAACGTCCTGACTTTC.